A selection of T cell receptor beta chains follows, all from one sample in a study of CD8+CD57+ T cells in acquired aplastic anemia. TCRdb itself ran the reads through MiXCR, one entry per CDR3 protein. In the table there are roughly 93,000 distinct CDR3 sequences, about 63% of which are singletons. Input material: sorted CD4+, CD8+, or CD8+CD57+ T cells (not recorded which) from PBMCs. These TCRs come from a human donor with aplastic anemia. CDR3s include the opening cysteine and the closing phenylalanine or tryptophan. A D gene is named only where the DNA matches it firmly. A clone size is listed for some rows: how often the clone was seen (once, few, many), or a class if it is expanded.

.	.	12	TRBV7-9	TRBJ2-7	TGTGCCAGCAGCTTCGCCACCTACGAGCAGTACTTC	CASSFATYEQYF
.	.	14	TRBV7-9	TRBJ1-2	TGTGCCAGCAGCTTGGGCCTCACAGGAGGCGGCTACACCTTC	CASSLGLTGGGYTF
.	.	14	TRBV7-2	TRBJ1-1	TGTGCCAGCAGCCTAGTTCCTATCGGAACTGAAGCTTTCTTT	CASSLVPIGTEAFF
few	.	14	TRBV4-1	TRBJ2-7	TGCGCCAGCAGCCAAGGGGACTCCTCCTACGAGCAGTACTTC	CASSQGDSSYEQYF
few	.	12	TRBV19	TRBJ2-7	TGTGCCACCCAGGACAGCTCCTACGAGCAGTACTTC	CATQDSSYEQYF
medium-sized	.	13	TRBV7-2	TRBJ2-7	TGTGCCAGCAGCCCGGGCTACGGCTACGAGCAGTACTTC	CASSPGYGYEQYF
.	.	11	TRBV19	TRBJ1-2	TGTGCCAGTAGTAACTTATATGGCTACACCTTC	CASSNLYGYTF
.	.	14	TRBV29-1	TRBJ2-1	TGCAGCGTTGAAGTGGGCAGCTCCTACAATGAGCAGTTCTTC	CSVEVGSSYNEQFF
.	.	13	TRBV2	TRBJ1-5	TGTGCCAGCATGAGTAGGGGCGGGCAGCCCCAGCATTTT	CASMSRGGQPQHF
few	.	12	TRBV19	TRBJ1-1	TGTGCCAGTAGACCCAAAAACACTGAAGCTTTCTTT	CASRPKNTEAFF
once	.	14	TRBV24-1	TRBJ2-2	TGTGCCACCAGGGAGGGGTCGGACACCGGGGAGCTGTTTTTT	CATREGSDTGELFF
.	.	13	TRBV7-2	TRBJ2-1	TGTGCCAGCAGCTTACCGGACACCAATGAGCAGTTCTTC	CASSLPDTNEQFF
many	.	18	TRBV7-9	TRBJ2-6	TGTGCCAGCAGCCGATCGGACAGTCGGAATTCTGGGGCCAACGTCCTGACTTTC	CASSRSDSRNSGANVLTF
.	TRBD1	16	TRBV25-1	TRBJ2-1	TGTGCCAGCAGTCCGCCGGGACAGATTCATTACAATGAGCAGTTCTTC	CASSPPGQIHYNEQFF
.	TRBD1	13	TRBV2	TRBJ2-5	TGTGCCAGCAGACCGACAGGGGAAGAGACCCAGTACTTC	CASRPTGEETQYF